The T cell receptor (beta chain) under discussion was sequenced for a study of cytomegalovirus exposure and HLA in healthy donors. Points from the study as a whole: Reports described diagnosis of cytomegalovirus status by the classifier as highly specific and sensitive. Later work showed greater clonal expansion in HLA-associated TCR beta chains than in equally common others.

Note on this clone: Its target is not known.

A multiplex PCR was run with 60 Vbeta primers and 13 Jbeta primers. Profiled with immunoSEQ multiplex PCR; TCRdb holds only in-frame clones, not every one. The sample comprises 65,000 to 85,000 clones, roughly 85% of which are singletons, and 2% rests with the top ten. The CDR3 contains 12 residues. CDR1 and CDR2 (germline): SGHRS, YFSETQ. V gave up 0 bases and J gave up 6 bases, with 5 bases separating them. The sample comprised PBMCs. The chain joins TRBV5-1 to TRBJ2-3; the D is unclear. The clonotype was recovered from a woman younger than 45 in good health and CMV-seronegative. This chain's CDR3 is CASSLGVDTQYF. CDR3 DNA: TGCGCCAGCAGCTTGGGCGTCGATACGCAGTATTTT.